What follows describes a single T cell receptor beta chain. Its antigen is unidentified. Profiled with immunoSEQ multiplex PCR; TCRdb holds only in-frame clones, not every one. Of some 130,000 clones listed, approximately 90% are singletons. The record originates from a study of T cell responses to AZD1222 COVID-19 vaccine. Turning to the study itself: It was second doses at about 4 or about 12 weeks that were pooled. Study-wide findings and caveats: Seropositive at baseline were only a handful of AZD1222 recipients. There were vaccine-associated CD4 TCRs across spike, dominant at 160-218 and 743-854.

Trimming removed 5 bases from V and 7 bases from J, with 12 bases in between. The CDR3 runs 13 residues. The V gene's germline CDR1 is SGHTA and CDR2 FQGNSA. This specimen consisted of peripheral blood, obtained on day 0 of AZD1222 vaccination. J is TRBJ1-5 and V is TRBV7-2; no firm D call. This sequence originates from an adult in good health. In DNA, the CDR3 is TGTGCCAGCAGCATGTCCAGCGAACAGCCCCAGCATTTT. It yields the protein CASSMSSEQPQHF. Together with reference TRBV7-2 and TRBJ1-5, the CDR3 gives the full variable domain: GAGVSQSPSNKVTEKGKDVELRCDPISGHTALYWYRQSLGQGLEFLIYFQGNSAPDKSGLPSDRFSAERTGGSVSTLTIQRTQQEDSAVYLCASSMSSEQPQHFGDGTRLSIL.